A selection of T cell receptor beta chains follows, all from one sample in a study of spatial heterogeneity in lung cancer. MiXCR, run by TCRdb on the 5' RACE reads, gives a single entry per CDR3 protein. The table includes some 100,000 distinct CDR3 sequences, 4% to 4.5% detected once. The sequencing here drew on lung tumor tissue, taken at surgery. Every receptor here comes from a male donor with early-stage non-small cell lung cancer. Each CDR3 is given with its conserved first and last residue. The D gene is left open where the match is weak. Some rows mark clone size as missing; the rest say once, few, many or name a class of expanded clone.

J	size	D	V	DNA	CDR3
TRBJ2-7	many	TRBD2	TRBV14	TGTGCCAGCAGCCGCGGGAGAGCCTACGAGCAGTACTTC	CASSRGRAYEQYF
TRBJ2-2	few	TRBD1	TRBV12-3/TRBV12-4	TGTGCCAGCAGTCGCACAGGGGTCATGAACACCGGGGAGCTGTTTTTT	CASSRTGVMNTGELFF
TRBJ1-1	many	TRBD1	TRBV20-1	TGCAGTGCCAATAGCGGACAGGATAGGACTGAAGCTTTCTTT	CSANSGQDRTEAFF
TRBJ2-2	NA	NA	TRBV4-1	TGCGCCAGCAGCCAGGGACGTCTTAGCGGCACCGGGGAGCTGTTTTTT	CASSQGRLSGTGELFF
TRBJ1-2	many	NA	TRBV12-3/TRBV12-4	TGTGCCAGCCTGGGACAACAGTGGTATGGCTACACCTTC	CASLGQQWYGYTF
TRBJ1-1	many	NA	TRBV29-1	TGCAGGGGGGACATGGACATGAACACTGAAGCTTTCTTT	CRGDMDMNTEAFF
TRBJ1-1	many	NA	TRBV5-1	TGCGCCAGCAACTTCCCCGACGGGACCACTGAAGCTTTCTTT	CASNFPDGTTEAFF
TRBJ2-1	many	TRBD2	TRBV20-1	TGCAGTGCTACCCTCCCTAGCGGGGCTAATGAGCAGTTCTTC	CSATLPSGANEQFF
TRBJ2-1	NA	NA	TRBV15	TGTGCCACCAGCCTACTGGGGGATGAGCAGTTCTTC	CATSLLGDEQFF
TRBJ2-7	few	NA	TRBV6-1	TGTGCCAGCAACCGGGATCCGAGCTCCTACGAGCAGTACTTC	CASNRDPSSYEQYF
TRBJ2-2	many	NA	TRBV7-2	TGTGCCAGCAGCTTCAGGGATTCAAACACCGGGGAGCTGTTTTTT	CASSFRDSNTGELFF
TRBJ1-2	many	TRBD1	TRBV19	TGTGCCAGTACTCCGAACAGGGGGCGCGGCTATGGCTACACCTTC	CASTPNRGRGYGYTF
TRBJ1-1	many	NA	TRBV12-3/TRBV12-4	TGTGTATACCGGGTTGGGACTGAAGCTTTCTTT	CVYRVGTEAFF
TRBJ1-2	many	TRBD1	TRBV2	TGTGCCAGCCACTGGGCCGGGACAGGGGACCCAAACTATGGCTACACCTTC	CASHWAGTGDPNYGYTF
TRBJ1-1	many	NA	TRBV5-1	TGCGCCAGCAGCTTGGAGGCAAGTGGGAACACTGAAGCTTTCTTT	CASSLEASGNTEAFF
TRBJ2-5	NA	NA	TRBV29-1	TGCAGCGTTGGCGAACCAGACAGTCAAGAGACCCAGTACTTC	CSVGEPDSQETQYF
TRBJ2-1	many	NA	TRBV12-3/TRBV12-4	TGTGCCAGCAGTGATACAGGGAGCTCCTACAATGAGCAGTTCTTC	CASSDTGSSYNEQFF
TRBJ2-7	many	NA	TRBV2	TGTGCCAGCCGGGAGTTTTCCTCCAATCACGAGCAGTACTTC	CASREFSSNHEQYF
TRBJ2-1	NA	TRBD2	TRBV12-3/TRBV12-4	TGTGCCAGCAGGGGACTAGCTCAATCGGGGCAGTTCTTC	CASRGLAQSGQFF
TRBJ2-1	NA	NA	TRBV12-3/TRBV12-4	TGTGCCAGCAGCAACAGGGTCGGTGAGCAGTTCTTC	CASSNRVGEQFF
TRBJ2-7	many	NA	TRBV7-9	TGTGCCAGCACGGACACCTACGAGCAGTACTTC	CASTDTYEQYF
TRBJ1-5	NA	TRBD1	TRBV5-1	TGCGCCAGCAGCTTGGGGGACAGTAGCAATCAGCCCCAGCATTTT	CASSLGDSSNQPQHF
TRBJ2-5	few	NA	TRBV14	TGTGCCAGCAGCCAAGATCCGCCAGGAAGCTACCAAGAGACCCAGTACTTC	CASSQDPPGSYQETQYF
TRBJ2-7	NA	TRBD2	TRBV28	TGTGCCAGCAGTTTCATGACGGGAGGGCCACACGAGCAGTACTTC	CASSFMTGGPHEQYF
TRBJ2-3	NA	TRBD1	TRBV13	TGTGCCAGCAGCTTTTTATCGGGACAGACGCTCGATATCGAAACAGATACGCAGTATTTT	CASSFLSGQTLDIETDTQYF
TRBJ2-3	many	TRBD2	TRBV9	TGTGCCAGCAGCGCCGGGACTAGTGGCGCAGATACGCAGTATTTT	CASSAGTSGADTQYF
TRBJ1-1	many	TRBD1	TRBV11-2	TGTGCCAGCAGCTTTACAGGGGGACGAACTGAAGCTTTCTTT	CASSFTGGRTEAFF
TRBJ2-5	many	TRBD1	TRBV4-1	TGCGCCAGCAGCCAGACAGGGGTGGACCAAGAGACCCAGTACTTC	CASSQTGVDQETQYF
TRBJ2-1	many	NA	TRBV29-1	TGCAGCGTTTCCTCTAGCGCATGGGTTGAGCAGTTCTTC	CSVSSSAWVEQFF
TRBJ2-1	many	NA	TRBV12-3/TRBV12-4	TGTGCCAGCAGTCGGGGTAGAAGATTCTACAATGAGCAGTTCTTC	CASSRGRRFYNEQFF
TRBJ2-1	few	TRBD2	TRBV20-1	TGCAGTGCTAGGTCCCCTCCGGGACTAGCATTTATAAAATCCTACTACAATGAGCAGTTCTTC	CSARSPPGLAFIKSYYNEQFF
TRBJ2-1	many	NA	TRBV3-1	TGTGCCAGCAGCCAAGATTCGGGCTATGGATACAATGAGCAGTTCTTC	CASSQDSGYGYNEQFF
TRBJ2-3	NA	TRBD2	TRBV6-5	TGTGCCAGCAGTGGAGAGCGGGAGGGGCGCCAGTCGACGCAGTATTTT	CASSGEREGRQSTQYF
TRBJ1-5	many	TRBD1	TRBV27	TGTGCCAGCAGTCCACACCCGACAGGGAGTGATCAGCCCCAGCATTTT	CASSPHPTGSDQPQHF
TRBJ2-1	NA	TRBD2	TRBV5-1	TGCGCCAGCAGCTACCTAGCGGGAGACGCCAATGAGCAGTTCTTC	CASSYLAGDANEQFF
TRBJ2-5	few	TRBD2	TRBV7-9	TGTGCCAGCGGGAGGGAGGAGACCCAGTACTTC	CASGREETQYF